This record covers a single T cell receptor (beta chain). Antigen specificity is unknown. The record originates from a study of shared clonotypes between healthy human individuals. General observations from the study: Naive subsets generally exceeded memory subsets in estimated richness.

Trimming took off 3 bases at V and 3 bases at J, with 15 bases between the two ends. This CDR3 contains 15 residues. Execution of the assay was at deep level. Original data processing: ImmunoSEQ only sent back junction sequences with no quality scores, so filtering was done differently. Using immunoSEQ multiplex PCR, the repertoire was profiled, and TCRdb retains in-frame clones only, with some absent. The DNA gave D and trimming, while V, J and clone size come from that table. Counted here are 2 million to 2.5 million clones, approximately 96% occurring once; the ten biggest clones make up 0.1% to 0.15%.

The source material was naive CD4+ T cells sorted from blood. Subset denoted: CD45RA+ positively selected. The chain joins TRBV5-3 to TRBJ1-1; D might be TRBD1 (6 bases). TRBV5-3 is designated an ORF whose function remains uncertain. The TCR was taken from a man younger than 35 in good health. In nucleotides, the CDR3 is TGTGCCAGAAGCTCCACATACAGGGTTGACACTGAAGCTTTCTTT. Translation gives CARSSTYRVDTEAFF.